These 26 T cell receptor beta chains were all obtained from the same sample, sequenced in a study of blood T cell repertoires in COVID-19. TCRdb keeps only in-frame clones here, not all; method: immunoSEQ multiplex PCR. The sample consists of roughly 110,000 clones, roughly 83% of them appearing once. The specimen was peripheral blood. The receptors originated from a woman between 65 and 79 years old with acute or convalescent COVID-19.

This clone has a handful of counts. The chain combines TRBV9 with TRBJ1-2, with D possibly TRBD1 on 5 matching bases. Per germline, CDR1 SGDLS and CDR2 YYNGEE. The CDR3 has 15 residues. Deletions cut 4 bases from V and 0 bases from J, with 13 bases between. CDR3 region: CASSTGGSSNYGYTF. The CDR3 bases are TGTGCCAGCAGCACGGGGGGGTCCTCTAACTATGGCTACACCTTC. The entire variable domain, with the rest obtained from reference TRBV9 and TRBJ1-2, is as follows: DSGVTQTPKHLITATGQRVTLRCSPRSGDLSVYWYQQSLDQGLQFLIQYYNGEERAKGNILERFSAQQFPDLHSELNLSSLELGDSALYFCASSTGGSSNYGYTFGSGTRLTVV.

The gene calls are TRBV2 and TRBJ2-2; 7 bases are a match to TRBD2. CDR3 length equals 15 residues. Per the germline V gene, CDR1 is SNHLY and CDR2 is FYNNEI. Losses at the gene ends were 6 bases for V and 0 bases for J; bases not matched to a gene: 4. The CDR3 nucleotides read TGTGCCAGCAGCCCAGGACTAGCGAACACCGGGGAGCTGTTTTTT. It is translated as CASSPGLANTGELFF.

The chain employs TRBV5-1 and TRBJ2-7; D ambiguous. The CDR3 spans 13 residues. The germline V and J ends were trimmed by 4 bases and 6 bases, with 14 bases remaining between them. Germline CDR1 SGHRS, CDR2 YFSETQ. CDR3 sequence (DNA): TGCGCCAGCAGCCTATACGTAAGTCTCGAGCAGTACTTC. Protein: CASSLYVSLEQYF.

The chain employs TRBV9 and TRBJ2-1; perhaps TRBD1 as D (5 bases). This CDR3 contains 13 residues. Trimming removed 4 bases at V and 11 bases at J, with 16 bases between. Germline CDR1 SGDLS, CDR2 YYNGEE. CDR3 residues: CASSSQGFVKQFF. Written as DNA, the CDR3 is TGTGCCAGCAGCTCGCAGGGTTTCGTAAAGCAGTTCTTC.

The chain couples TRBV5-4 to TRBJ2-7; 7 nucleotides match TRBD1. Germline V gene lookup returns CDR1 SGHNT and CDR2 YYREEE (reference sequence). The CDR3 totals 15 residues. J lost 7 bases, V lost 3 bases, and 13 bases had no gene match. The CDR3 reads CASSSAGTVSGEQYF. Written as DNA, the CDR3 is TGTGCCAGCAGCTCGGCCGGGACAGTGTCGGGGGAGCAGTACTTC. The full variable domain, its missing parts supplied by reference TRBV5-4 and TRBJ2-7, is ETGVTQSPTHLIKTRGQQVTLRCSSQSGHNTVSWYQQALGQGPQFIFQYYREEENGRGNFPPRFSGLQFPNYSSELNVNALELDDSALYLCASSSAGTVSGEQYFGPGTRLTVT.

This rearrangement joins TRBV7-9 to TRBJ1-1; D may be TRBD1 (5 bases). Trimming pared 8 bases from V and 5 bases from J, leaving 15 bases between. The CDR3 has 13 amino acids. Germline lookup yields CDR1 SEHNR and CDR2 FQNEAQ (reference sequence). CDR3 region: CASGASADTEAFF. DNA for the CDR3: TGTGCCAGCGGGGCGTCTGCGGATACTGAAGCTTTCTTT.

The chain has TRBV19 and TRBJ1-1; D may be TRBD1 (6 bases). V lost 0 bases, J lost 8 bases, and 16 bases lay in between. The CDR3 length is 15 residues. Germline CDR1 is LNHDA and CDR2 is SQIVND (reference sequence). Here the CDR3 reads CASSIDGRGYPEAFF. In DNA form, the CDR3 reads TGTGCCAGTAGTATAGATGGCAGGGGATATCCCGAAGCTTTCTTT.

The CDR3 DNA sequence: TGTGCCATCAGTGATTCGGCGGGGGGGCCTTCGGGTGAGCAGTTCTTC. It translates to CAISDSAGGPSGEQFF. The chain couples TRBV10-3 to TRBJ2-1, with 9 nucleotides matching TRBD2. This CDR3 comprises 16 residues. The ends lost 3 bases at V and 9 bases at J; junction bases unmatched: 12. Germline lookup yields CDR1 ENHRY and CDR2 SYGVKD.

The chain employs TRBV7-3 and TRBJ2-7; 12 bases agree with TRBD2. With 2 bases clipped from V and 5 bases from J, the junction kept 4 bases outside the gene matches. Germline V gene lookup returns CDR1 SGHTA and CDR2 FQGTGA. This CDR3 is 15 amino acids long. CDR3 nucleotides: TGTGCCAGCAGCTTAGGGCTAGCGGGAGGGAACGAGCAGTACTTC. As protein: CASSLGLAGGNEQYF. The full variable domain, with the rest looked up from reference TRBV7-3 and TRBJ2-7, is GAGVSQTPSNKVTEKGKYVELRCDPISGHTALYWYRQSLGQGPEFLIYFQGTGAADDSGLPNDRFFAVRPEGSVSTLKIQRTERGDSAVYLCASSLGLAGGNEQYFGPGTRLTVT.

The chain carries TRBV5-1 and TRBJ1-4; TRBD1 aligns across 9 bases. The germline V gene encodes CDR1 SGHRS and CDR2 YFSETQ. J was trimmed by 5 bases and V by 3 bases; bases with no gene match: 5. The CDR3 loop spans 15 amino acids. CDR3 DNA sequence: TGCGCCAGCAGCTCTGTGACAGGGGGAAATGAAAAACTGTTTTTT. Its protein is CASSSVTGGNEKLFF.

The rearrangement joins TRBV5-1 to TRBJ2-5; 12 positions match TRBD2. V lost 4 bases to trimming and J lost 4 bases; unmatched junction nucleotides: 8. The CDR3 is made up of 16 amino acids. Germline V CDR1 and CDR2: SGHRS, YFSETQ. The CDR3: CASSMGLAGYPETQYF. Here the CDR3 DNA reads TGCGCCAGCAGCATGGGACTAGCGGGCTACCCAGAGACCCAGTACTTC.

The chain has TRBV29-1 and TRBJ2-7; 7 positions match TRBD1. The CDR3 spans 11 residues. Losses at the gene ends were 6 bases for V and 6 bases for J; bases not matched to a gene: 5. Germline V gives CDR1 SQVTM, CDR2 ANQGSEA. The CDR3 region has the DNA TGCAGCGTAGATCAGGGGGTCGAGCAGTACTTC. Translating gives CSVDQGVEQYF.

DNA for the CDR3: TGCGCCAGCAAACCCGACAGGGGGACGACCGGGGAGCTGTTTTTT. This sequence encodes CASKPDRGTTGELFF. The rearrangement links TRBV5-1 to TRBJ2-2, with 9 bases fitting TRBD1. Germline CDR1 SGHRS, CDR2 YFSETQ. The CDR3 is made up of 15 amino acids. V was pared by 6 bases and J by 5 bases, with 8 bases of the junction left unmatched.

The chain has TRBV2 and TRBJ2-7, with a tentative D call TRBD1 (5 bases). Germline V gives CDR1 SNHLY, CDR2 FYNNEI. CDR3 length: 14 residues. Trimming took 5 bases from V and 1 from J, leaving 12 bases between them. This chain's CDR3 is CASSNRIGSYEQYF. In DNA form, the CDR3 reads TGTGCCAGCAGTAACAGGATAGGGTCCTACGAGCAGTACTTC. The complete variable domain, with remaining parts taken from reference TRBV2 and TRBJ2-7, reads EPEVTQTPSHQVTQMGQEVILRCVPISNHLYFYWYRQILGQKVEFLVSFYNNEISEKSEIFDDQFSVERPDGSNFTLKIRSTKLEDSAMYFCASSNRIGSYEQYFGPGTRLTVT.

The chain joins TRBV6-5 to TRBJ1-5, with D possibly matching TRBD1 (6 bases). The length of the CDR3 is 15 residues. The germline CDR1 and CDR2 sequences are MNHEY and SVGAGI. Trimming removed 7 bases at V and 3 bases at J, with 16 bases between. The CDR3 sequence is CASTKGGHDNQPQHF. The CDR3 DNA reads as TGTGCCAGCACCAAAGGGGGACACGACAATCAGCCCCAGCATTTT.

The V gene is TRBV30, the J gene TRBJ1-1; 7 bases fit TRBD1. J lost 3 bases, V lost 0 bases, and 7 bases had no gene match. The CDR3 covers 15 residues. Per the germline V gene, CDR1 is GTSNPN and CDR2 is SVGIG (reference sequence). CDR3 in DNA: TGTGCCTGGAGTGTACCCGGCAGGGGGGACACTGAAGCTTTCTTT. Protein sequence: CAWSVPGRGDTEAFF.

The rearrangement joins TRBV3-1 (or the pseudogene TRBV3-2) to TRBJ1-5, with D perhaps TRBD1 (6 bases). The length of the CDR3 is 15 residues. Trimming cost V 3 bases and J 7 bases, with 16 bases left between them. Germline V lookup: CDR1 LGHDT, CDR2 YNNKEL (reference sequence). The CDR3 loop reads CASSQDLTGSQPQHF. The CDR3 DNA sequence: TGTGCCAGCAGCCAGGACCTCACAGGGAGCCAGCCCCAGCATTTT.

This clone was seen a single time. The rearrangement links TRBV28 to TRBJ1-6, with unresolved D. CDR1 is MDHEN, CDR2 SYDVKM, per germline. Deletions cut 6 bases from V and 3 bases from J, with 9 bases between. The CDR3 is 14 amino acids. CDR3 amino acids: CASRVRDYNSPLHF. The CDR3 DNA reads as TGTGCCAGCAGGGTCCGCGACTATAATTCACCCCTCCACTTT.

The chain combines TRBV10-2 with TRBJ2-3; 13 nucleotides agree with TRBD2. This CDR3 is built from 19 residues. V dropped 0 bases and J dropped 6; count of bases not matched to a gene: 12. The V gene's germline CDR1 is WSHSY and CDR2 SAAADI. This CDR3 reads CASSESGTSGAPSQDTQYF. DNA for the CDR3: TGCGCCAGCAGTGAGTCTGGGACTAGCGGGGCCCCCTCACAGGATACGCAGTATTTT.

The chain recombines TRBV20-1 with TRBJ1-1; no clear D gene. This CDR3 has 11 amino acids. Germline V gene data show CDR1 as DFQATT and CDR2 as SNEGSKA (reference sequence). V lost 6 bases and J lost 6, with 11 bases in between. In nucleotides, the CDR3 is TGCAGTGCCCTCCGACAAGCTGAAGCTTTCTTT. Translating gives CSALRQAEAFF.

The chain is built from TRBV5-5 and TRBJ1-1; D is unclear. Germline V gene data show CDR1 as SGHKS and CDR2 as YYEKEE (reference sequence). This CDR3 spans 14 amino acids. V was cut by 0 bases and J by 4 bases, with 10 bases left in between. CDR3 DNA sequence: TGTGCCAGCAGCTTGGGGTCGTGGAGCACTGAAGCTTTCTTT. Protein product: CASSLGSWSTEAFF.

The chain employs TRBV25-1 and TRBJ2-3; tentative D call: TRBD1 (5 bases). Germline V gene lookup returns CDR1 MGHDK and CDR2 SYGVNS. The germline V and J ends were trimmed by 4 bases and 1 base, with 15 bases remaining between them. The CDR3 is 16 residues long. The CDR3: CASSAKGIGRTDTQYF. CDR3 nucleotide sequence: TGTGCCAGCAGTGCCAAGGGGATCGGGCGCACAGATACGCAGTATTTT.

The rearrangement joins TRBV18 to TRBJ1-5; 8 nucleotides match TRBD1. The CDR3 totals 14 residues. V dropped 3 bases and J dropped 7; count of bases not matched to a gene: 5. CDR1 and CDR2 from the germline V gene are KGHSH and LQKENI. Written as DNA, the CDR3 is TGTGCCAGCTCACCTTCGACAGGGGAACAGCCCCAGCATTTT. Its translation is CASSPSTGEQPQHF.

The chain is built from TRBV5-5 and TRBJ2-1, with 15 positions matching TRBD2. The V segment lost 4 bases and the J segment 8 bases; nucleotides outside the gene matches: 10. Germline lookup yields CDR1 SGHKS and CDR2 YYEKEE (reference sequence). This CDR3 contains 17 residues. CDR3 in DNA: TGTGCCAGCAGCCCCAGCTGGACTAGCGGGAGGGCCTATGAGCAGTTCTTC. Encoded protein: CASSPSWTSGRAYEQFF.

V is TRBV29-1 and J is TRBJ2-7, with TRBD1 matching over 9 bases. Trimming cost V 4 bases and J 6 bases; bases outside gene matches: 4. Germline V CDR1 and CDR2: SQVTM, ANQGSEA. The CDR3 is made up of 12 amino acids. DNA for the CDR3: TGCAGCGTTGGGGGACAGGGAGGCGAGCAGTACTTC. Its protein product is CSVGGQGGEQYF.

The chain combines TRBV5-1 with TRBJ2-2; the D gene is possibly TRBD1 (6 bases). Deletions cut 4 bases from V and 4 bases from J, with 11 bases between. CDR3 size: 14 residues. CDR1 and CDR2 (germline): SGHRS, YFSETQ. The CDR3 is CASSLDSSTGELFF. DNA of the CDR3: TGCGCCAGCAGCCTGGACAGTAGCACCGGGGAGCTGTTTTTT.